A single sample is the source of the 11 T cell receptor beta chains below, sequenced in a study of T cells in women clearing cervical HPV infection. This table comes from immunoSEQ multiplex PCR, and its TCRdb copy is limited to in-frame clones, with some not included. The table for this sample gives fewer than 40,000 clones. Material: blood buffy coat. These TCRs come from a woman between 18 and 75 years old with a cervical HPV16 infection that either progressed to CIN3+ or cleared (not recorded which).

The DNA read from the CDR3 is TGTGCCAGTACCGGGACAGGGGGCTCTAAGCCC. Amino acid sequence: CASTGTGGSKP. The full CDR3 reads CASTGTGGSKPQHF. The chain recombines TRBV19 with TRBJ1-5, with 12 bases identical to TRBD1. The read comes to an end 3 residues before the CDR3 does, leaving the germline J gene to fill in the end. Germline CDR1 reads LNHDA; CDR2 reads SQIVND (reference sequence). The CDR3 has 14 amino acids. Trimming removed 7 bases from V and 8 bases from J; junction bases left unmatched: 6. Full variable domain (rest looked up from reference TRBV19 and TRBJ1-5): DGGITQSPKYLFRKEGQNVTLSCEQNLNHDAMYWYRQDPGQGLRLIYYSQIVNDFQKGDIAEGYSVSREKKESFPLTVTSAQKNPTAFYLCASTGTGGSKPQHFGDGTRLSIL.

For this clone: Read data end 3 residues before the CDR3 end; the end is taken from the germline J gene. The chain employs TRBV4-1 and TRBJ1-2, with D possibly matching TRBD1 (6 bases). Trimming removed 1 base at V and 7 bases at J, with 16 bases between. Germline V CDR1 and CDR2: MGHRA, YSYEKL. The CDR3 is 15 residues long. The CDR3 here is CASSQAGLTGSGYTF. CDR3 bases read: TGCGCCAGCAGCCAAGCAGGGTTGACAGGATCTGGC.

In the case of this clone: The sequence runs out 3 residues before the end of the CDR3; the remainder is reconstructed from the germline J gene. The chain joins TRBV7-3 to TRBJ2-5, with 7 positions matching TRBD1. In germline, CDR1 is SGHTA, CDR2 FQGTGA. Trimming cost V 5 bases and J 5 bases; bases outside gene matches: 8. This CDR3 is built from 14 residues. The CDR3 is CASSHTGERETQYF. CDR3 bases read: TGTGCCAGCAGCCATACAGGGGAACGGGAGACC.

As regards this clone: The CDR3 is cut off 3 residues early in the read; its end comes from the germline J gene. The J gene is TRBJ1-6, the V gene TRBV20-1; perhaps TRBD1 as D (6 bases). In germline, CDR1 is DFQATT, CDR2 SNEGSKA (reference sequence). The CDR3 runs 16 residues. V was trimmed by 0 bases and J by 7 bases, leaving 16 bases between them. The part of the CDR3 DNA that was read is TGCAGTGCTAGAGATGAAGGGGGATCTGAGAATTCACCC. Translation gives CSARDEGGSENSP. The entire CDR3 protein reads CSARDEGGSENSPLHF.

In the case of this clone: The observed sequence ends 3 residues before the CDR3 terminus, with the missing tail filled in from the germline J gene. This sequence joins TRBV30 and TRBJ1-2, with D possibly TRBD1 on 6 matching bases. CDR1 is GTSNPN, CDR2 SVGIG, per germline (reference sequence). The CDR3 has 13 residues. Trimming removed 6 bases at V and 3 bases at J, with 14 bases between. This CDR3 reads CACKTTGHYGYTF. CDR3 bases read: TGTGCCTGTAAAACGACAGGTCACTATGGC.

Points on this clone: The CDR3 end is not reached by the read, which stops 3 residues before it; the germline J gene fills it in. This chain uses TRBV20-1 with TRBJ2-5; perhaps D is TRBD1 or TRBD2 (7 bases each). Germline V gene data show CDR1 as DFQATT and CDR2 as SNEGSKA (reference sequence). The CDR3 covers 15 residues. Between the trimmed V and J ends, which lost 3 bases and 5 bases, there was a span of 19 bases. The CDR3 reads CSASPGGRVGETQYF. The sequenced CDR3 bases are TGCAGTGCTAGTCCAGGGGGGAGGGTCGGCGAGACC.

The DNA read from the CDR3 is TGTGCCAGCAGCAGTAGCGGGAGGAACACAGATACG. Translation gives CASSSSGRNTDT. The full CDR3 protein is CASSSSGRNTDTQYF. The V call is TRBV7-8, the J call TRBJ2-3; 10 bases are shared with TRBD2. The read stops 3 residues short of the end of the CDR3; the missing end is completed from the germline J gene. This CDR3 comprises 15 residues. The V and J ends lost 5 bases and 2 bases, in that order; junction bases with no gene match: 4. CDR1 SGHVS and CDR2 FQNEAQ come from the germline V gene.

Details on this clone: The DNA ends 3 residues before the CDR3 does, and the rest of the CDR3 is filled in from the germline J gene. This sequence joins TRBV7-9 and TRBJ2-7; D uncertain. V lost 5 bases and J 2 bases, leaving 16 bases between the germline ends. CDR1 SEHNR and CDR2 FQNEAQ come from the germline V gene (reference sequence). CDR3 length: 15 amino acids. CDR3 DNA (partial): TGTGCCAGCAGCCCGCCCCAGGCCAGAACCTACGAG. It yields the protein CASSPPQARTYE. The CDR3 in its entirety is CASSPPQARTYEQYF.

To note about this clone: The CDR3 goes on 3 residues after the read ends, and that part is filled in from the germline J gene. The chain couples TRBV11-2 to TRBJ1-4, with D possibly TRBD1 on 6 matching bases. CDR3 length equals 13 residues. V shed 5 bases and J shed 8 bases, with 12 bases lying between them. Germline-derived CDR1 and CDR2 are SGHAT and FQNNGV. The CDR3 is CASSPTDREKLFF. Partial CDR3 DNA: TGTGCCAGCAGCCCAACCGACAGGGAAAAA.

The chain's CDR3 is CSAPPSGSFNEKLFF. The CDR3 DNA, read in part, is TGCAGTGCTCCACCTAGCGGGTCTTTTAATGAAAAA. J is TRBJ1-4 and V is TRBV20-1; D gene uncertain. With the read ending 3 residues before the CDR3 end, the germline J gene is used to fill in that end. Germline V gene data show CDR1 as DFQATT and CDR2 as SNEGSKA (reference sequence). The V gene lost 5 bases and the J gene lost 4 bases, with 17 bases spanning the gap. This CDR3 is built from 15 residues.

CDR3 loop: CASTPGGLGGYTF. The CDR3 DNA, read in part, is TGTGCCTCCACCCCAGGGGGCTTAGGGGGC. This chain uses TRBV30 with TRBJ1-2, with 8 bases that match TRBD1. The read finishes 3 residues shy of the CDR3 end, and the germline J gene is used to complete it. The CDR3 length is 13 residues. Germline assignment: CDR1 GTSNPN and CDR2 SVGIG (reference sequence).